These 6 T cell receptor beta chains were sequenced from one sample in a study of T cell responses to AZD1222 COVID-19 vaccine. The protocol was immunoSEQ multiplex PCR, while the TCRdb copy is restricted to in-frame clones and leaves out a portion. This table holds roughly 67,000 clones, roughly 87% found once. This material consisted of peripheral blood, taken 28 days after the second AZD1222 dose. The receptor source for this set is an adult who received the AZD1222 COVID-19 vaccine.

The chain has TRBV6-1 and TRBJ2-7; 11 bases fit TRBD2. The CDR3 is 17 amino acids. CDR1 is MNHNS and CDR2 is SASEGT in the germline V gene. V shed 0 bases and J 6 bases; nucleotides not matched to a gene: 10. The chain's CDR3 is CASSEAGLAGGGVEQYF. CDR3 in DNA: TGTGCCAGCAGTGAAGCGGGTTTAGCGGGAGGGGGCGTCGAGCAGTACTTC.

V gene TRBV27 combines with J gene TRBJ1-5; D possibly corresponds to TRBD1 (5 bases). Looked up from germline, CDR1 is MNHEY and CDR2 is SMNVEV (reference sequence). The CDR3 consists of 14 residues. With 7 bases removed from V and 6 bases from J, the gap between germline ends came to 16 bases. CDR3 DNA sequence: TGTGCCAGCAACCCCACAGGTTTGGGTCAGCCCCAGCATTTT. The encoded protein is CASNPTGLGQPQHF.

The rearrangement joins TRBV28 to TRBJ1-5, with D possibly TRBD1 on 5 matching bases. V was clipped by 2 bases and J by 2 bases, with 16 bases between them. The germline V gene encodes CDR1 MDHEN and CDR2 SYDVKM. The CDR3 extends over 17 amino acids. The CDR3 nucleotides are TGTGCCAGCAGTTTAGGAGGGGCGTCGGGGGGCAATCAGCCCCAGCATTTT. Amino acids: CASSLGGASGGNQPQHF.

V usage is TRBV7-2 and J usage is TRBJ1-1; no clear D gene. The CDR3 contains 11 residues. Looked up from germline, CDR1 is SGHTA and CDR2 is FQGNSA. The V gene lost 3 bases and the J gene lost 8 bases, with 7 bases spanning the gap. CDR3 protein: CASSFLSEAFF. In DNA form, the CDR3 reads TGTGCCAGCAGCTTTTTATCCGAAGCTTTCTTT.

V and J are TRBV9 and TRBJ2-7; TRBD2 aligns across 8 bases. CDR1 is SGDLS and CDR2 is YYNGEE in the germline V gene. J lost 0 bases, V lost 2 bases, and 4 bases had no gene match. This CDR3 comprises 15 residues. Written as DNA, the CDR3 is TGTGCCAGCAGCGTCTCTACTAGCGGCTCCTACGAGCAGTACTTC. Residues: CASSVSTSGSYEQYF.

On this clone itself: Here the CDR3 omits its conserved ending phenylalanine or tryptophan, so a read error is the likely source. No DNA is shown, since the ends of the CDR3 on it are uncertain; the CDR3 is the one TCRdb lists. The rearrangement uses TRBV12-3 or TRBV12-4 and TRBJ2-7; TRBD1 was called by the table and not checked on the DNA. The CDR3 is 13 residues long, counting both termini. CDR3 residues: CASSLNGDRSSFL.